This T cell receptor (beta chain) was profiled in a study of cytomegalovirus exposure and HLA in healthy donors. This CDR3 comprises 15 residues. V trimming: 10 bases; J trimming: 5 bases; junction bases outside the gene matches: 7. Germline CDR1 reads SNHLY; CDR2 reads FYNNEI. The PCR had 60 Vbeta and 13 Jbeta primers. The assay was immunoSEQ multiplex PCR, and TCRdb's table has in-frame clones only and misses some. The sample contains roughly 200,000 clones, around 80% of which appear only once. The sequence derives from a woman aged 40 to 50 in good health and CMV-seronegative. The chain links TRBV2 to TRBJ2-2; 13 bases line up with TRBD2. Input material: PBMCs. CDR3 nucleotide sequence: TGTGCCACCGCCGGACTAGCGGGAGTTACCGGGGAGCTGTTTTTT. Protein: CATAGLAGVTGELFF.